This T cell receptor beta chain was documented in a study of T cell repertoires in cytomegalovirus infection. Findings of the study overall: There were carriers of CMV plus the relevant HLA, and cumulative public TCR beta family frequency identified them. In two of eight donors, the top clonotype was HLA-C-restricted CMV-specific.

TCRdb independently ran MiXCR on the reads; one entry per CDR3 protein. The table includes some 700,000 distinct CDR3 sequences, less than 40% detected once. Note on this clonotype: The target antigen is unknown. One junction end disagrees with the germline gene, perhaps due to a read error.

The CDR3 length is 14 residues. Germline loops: CDR1 SGHTA, CDR2 FQGNSA. The sequenced sample was PBMCs. The chain carries TRBV7-2 and TRBJ1-5, with a tentative D call TRBD1 (6 bases). This receptor was identified in a human donor in good health (CMV status not recorded). Some clones in this sample may be carry-over from other donors' samples. The CDR3 spells CACSLVRGDEPQHF. CDR3 bases: TGTGCCTGCAGCTTAGTCAGGGGTGATGAGCCCCAGCATTTT.